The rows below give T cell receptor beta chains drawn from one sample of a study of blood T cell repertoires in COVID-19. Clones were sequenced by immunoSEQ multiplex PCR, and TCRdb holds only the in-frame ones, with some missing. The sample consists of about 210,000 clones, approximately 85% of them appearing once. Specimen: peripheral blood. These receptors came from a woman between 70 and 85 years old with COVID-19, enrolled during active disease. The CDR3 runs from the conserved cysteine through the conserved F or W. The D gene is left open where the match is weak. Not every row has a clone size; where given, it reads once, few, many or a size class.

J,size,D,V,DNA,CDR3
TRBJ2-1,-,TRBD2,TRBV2,TGTGCCAGCAGTGGGGGTGGGCTAGCGGGACCCTCCTACAATGAGCAGTTCTTC,CASSGGGLAGPSYNEQFF
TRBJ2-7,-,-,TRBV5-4,TGTGCCAGCAGCACCCAGGGCCCCTACGAGCAGTACTTC,CASSTQGPYEQYF
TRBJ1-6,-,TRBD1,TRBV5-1,TGCGCCAGCAGCGATCGGACAGGGGGAGGGTCACCCCTCCACTTT,CASSDRTGGGSPLHF
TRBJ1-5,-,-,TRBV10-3,TGTGCCATCTCACAGGGCAGAACCAATCAGCCCCAGCATTTT,CAISQGRTNQPQHF
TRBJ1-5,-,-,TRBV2,TGTGCCAGCAACCCCCGTCGAGGTCAGCCCCAGCATTTT,CASNPRRGQPQHF
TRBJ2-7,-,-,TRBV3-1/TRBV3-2,TGTGCCAGCAGCCCGAGGACTGGTGAGCAGTACTTC,CASSPRTGEQYF
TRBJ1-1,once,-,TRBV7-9,TGTGCCAGCTCTCAAGCGGGGGGAAAGAACACTGAAGCTTTCTTT,CASSQAGGKNTEAFF
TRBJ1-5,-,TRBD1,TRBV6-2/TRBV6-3,TGTGCCAGCAGTTACGACAGGGAGGGCAATCAGCCCCAGCATTTT,CASSYDREGNQPQHF
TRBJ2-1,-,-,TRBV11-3,TGTGCCAGCAGCCCGAGGGATGAGCAGTTCTTC,CASSPRDEQFF
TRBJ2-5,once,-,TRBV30,TGTGCCTGGAGTGAGCACCCCCAGTACTTC,CAWSEHPQYF
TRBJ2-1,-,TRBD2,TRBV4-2,TGTGCCAGCAGCCAAGGACTAGCGGGAGGTGAGCAGTTCTTC,CASSQGLAGGEQFF
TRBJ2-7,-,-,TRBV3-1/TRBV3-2,TGTGCCAGCACTCCACGAGGCAGCGGCTACGAGCAGTACTTC,CASTPRGSGYEQYF
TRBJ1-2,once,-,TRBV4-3,TGCGCCAGCAGCCACGTAACAGGGAATGGCAACTATGGCTACACCTTC,CASSHVTGNGNYGYTF
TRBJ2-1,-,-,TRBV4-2,TGTGCCAGCAGCCAAGGTACGAGGGCGGATTACAATGAGCAGTTCTTC,CASSQGTRADYNEQFF
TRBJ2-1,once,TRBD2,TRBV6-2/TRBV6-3,TGTGCCAGCAGTACCCGACTAGCGGACACTTACAATGAGCAGTTCTTC,CASSTRLADTYNEQFF
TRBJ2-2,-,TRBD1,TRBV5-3,TGTGCCAGAAGCTCCTGTAGGGGGCAAGATGCCGGGGAGCTGTTTTTT,CARSSCRGQDAGELFF
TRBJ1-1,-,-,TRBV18,TGTGCCAGCTCACCACCGTCGTTCTCTGAAGCTTTCTTT,CASSPPSFSEAFF
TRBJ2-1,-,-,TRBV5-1,TGCGCCAGCAGCTTGGCGCCTAACAATGAGCAGTTCTTC,CASSLAPNNEQFF
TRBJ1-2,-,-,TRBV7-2,TGTGCCAGCAGCTCTAATCCACAGGGACCTTCCTATGGCTACACCTTC,CASSSNPQGPSYGYTF
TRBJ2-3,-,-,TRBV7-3,TGTGCCAGCAGCCCCCTTGTGCAGGCAGATACGCAGTATTTT,CASSPLVQADTQYF
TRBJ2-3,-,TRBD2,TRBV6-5,TGTGCCAGCAGTTACTCTGGGAGGGCCTTCACAGATACGCAGTATTTT,CASSYSGRAFTDTQYF
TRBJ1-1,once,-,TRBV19,TGTGCCAGTAGTATAGGCCAGGGGCGGTCCGCGTTT,CASSIGQGRSAF
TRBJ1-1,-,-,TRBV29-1,TGCAGCGTTGCTTTACAGTACACTGAAGCTTTCTTT,CSVALQYTEAFF
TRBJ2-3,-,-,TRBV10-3,TGTGCCATCGTAGGGGAACCTAGCACAGATACGCAGTATTTT,CAIVGEPSTDTQYF
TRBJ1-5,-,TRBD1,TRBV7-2,TGTGCCAGCAGCTTATGGGACAGCCTACTTCAGCCCCAGCATTTT,CASSLWDSLLQPQHF
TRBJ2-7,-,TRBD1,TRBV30,TGTGCCTGGTCACAGGGGGACTACGAGCAGTACTTC,CAWSQGDYEQYF
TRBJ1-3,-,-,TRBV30,TGTGCCTGGAGTGTTGCGGCGGTCTCTGGAAACACCATATATTTT,CAWSVAAVSGNTIYF
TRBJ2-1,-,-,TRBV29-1,TGCAGCGGTGGAGGGTCCTCGAGGCAGCAGTTCTTC,CSGGGSSRQQFF
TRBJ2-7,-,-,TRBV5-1,TGCGCCAGCAGCTTGGCAGTTTCGCGCGTAGCCGGGTCAACCTCCTACGAGCAGTACTTC,CASSLAVSRVAGSTSYEQYF
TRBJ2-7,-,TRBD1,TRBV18,TGTGCCAGCTCACCAATCGGGACAGGGGTCACAGACGAGCAGTACTTC,CASSPIGTGVTDEQYF
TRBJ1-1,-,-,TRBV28,TGTGCCAGCAGATACCCGGGAGGTCCCAACACTGAAGCTTTCTTT,CASRYPGGPNTEAFF
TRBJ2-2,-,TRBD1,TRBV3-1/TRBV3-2,TGTGCCAGCAGTCGCGCAGGGGGGAACACCGGGGAGCTGTTTTTT,CASSRAGGNTGELFF
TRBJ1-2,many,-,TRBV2,TGTGCCAGCAGTGATGGAGGGTGGCATGGCTACACCTTC,CASSDGGWHGYTF
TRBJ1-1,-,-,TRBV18,TGTGCCAGCTCACCCTATCAGGGGCTCACTGAAGCTTTCTTT,CASSPYQGLTEAFF
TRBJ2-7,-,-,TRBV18,TGTGCCAGCTCAGAGGGGGACGAGCAGTACTTC,CASSEGDEQYF
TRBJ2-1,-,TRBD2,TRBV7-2,TGTGCCAGCAGCCCAAGGACTAGCGGTAGTGGTGAGCAGTTCTTC,CASSPRTSGSGEQFF
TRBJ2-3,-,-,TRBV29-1,TGCAGCGTTGCCGAACTCGGGAATACGCAGTATTTT,CSVAELGNTQYF
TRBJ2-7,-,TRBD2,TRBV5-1,TGCGCCAGCAACCGGGGACTAGCGACCTACGAGCAGTACTTC,CASNRGLATYEQYF
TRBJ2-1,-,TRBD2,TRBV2,TGTGCCAGCAGTGCCCCCGGGACTAGCGGCTACAATGAGCAGTTCTTC,CASSAPGTSGYNEQFF
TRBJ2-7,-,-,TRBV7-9,TGTGCCAGCAGACGGGACTCCAGCTCCTACGAGCAGTACTTC,CASRRDSSSYEQYF
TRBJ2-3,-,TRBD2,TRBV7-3,TGTGCCAGCAGCTCAATAGCGGGAGCGGCAGATACGCAGTATTTT,CASSSIAGAADTQYF
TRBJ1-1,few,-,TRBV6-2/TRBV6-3,TGTGCCAGCAGTTACTCAGGGAAGGGGCTCACTGAAGCTTTCTTT,CASSYSGKGLTEAFF
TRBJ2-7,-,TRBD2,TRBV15,TGTGCCACCAAGGCGGCGGGAGGGGCCCGTAACGAGCAGTACTTC,CATKAAGGARNEQYF
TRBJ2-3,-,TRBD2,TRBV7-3,TGTGCCAGCAGCTTAAATAGCGGGGGGAGCACAGATACGCAGTATTTT,CASSLNSGGSTDTQYF
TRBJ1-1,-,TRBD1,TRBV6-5,TGTGCCAGCAGTTCAGACAGGGAATTGAACACTGAAGCTTTCTTT,CASSSDRELNTEAFF
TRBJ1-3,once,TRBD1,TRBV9,TGTGCCAGCAGCACCCGACAGGGGGGCTCTGGAAACACCATATATTTT,CASSTRQGGSGNTIYF
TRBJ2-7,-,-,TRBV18,TGTGCCAGCTCACCACCGACAGTTAGCTCCTACGAGCAGTACTTC,CASSPPTVSSYEQYF
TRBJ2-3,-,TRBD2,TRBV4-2,TGTGCCAGCAGCCAATCCGGGACTAGCGGACGGGATACGCAGTATTTT,CASSQSGTSGRDTQYF
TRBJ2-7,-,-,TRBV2,TGTGCCAGCAACTCAGGGCCCCCCTCCTACGAGCAGTACTTC,CASNSGPPSYEQYF
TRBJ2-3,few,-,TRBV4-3,TGCGCCAGCAGCCAAGATCGGGGGGCCAGCACAGATACGCAGTATTTT,CASSQDRGASTDTQYF
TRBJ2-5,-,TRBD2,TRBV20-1,TGCAGTGCTAGTCCCTTCGGTAGCGGGAGACGAGAGACCCAGTACTTC,CSASPFGSGRRETQYF
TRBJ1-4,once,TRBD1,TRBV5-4,TGTGCCAGCAGCTTGGGACAGGGTCGAGGGACTAATGAAAAACTGTTTTTT,CASSLGQGRGTNEKLFF
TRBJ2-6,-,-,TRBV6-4,TGTGCCAGCAGTCCGGCTGGGGCCAACGTCCTGACTTTC,CASSPAGANVLTF
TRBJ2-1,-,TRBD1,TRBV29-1,TGCAGCGGTCGAGAGGGGGCGAGGTACAATGAGCAGTTCTTC,CSGREGARYNEQFF